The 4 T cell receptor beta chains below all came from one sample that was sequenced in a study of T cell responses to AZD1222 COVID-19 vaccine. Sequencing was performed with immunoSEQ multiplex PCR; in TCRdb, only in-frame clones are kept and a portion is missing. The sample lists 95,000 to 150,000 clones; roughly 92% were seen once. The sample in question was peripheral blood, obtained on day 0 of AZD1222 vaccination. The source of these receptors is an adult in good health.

The CDR3 DNA reads as TGCGCCAGCAGCCCTCGGGCCTCCGGGCCTAGCGGGGGGTTCACAGATACGCAGTATTTT. It encodes CASSPRASGPSGGFTDTQYF. This chain joins TRBV4-1 and TRBJ2-3; 11 bases agree with TRBD2. The CDR3 covers 20 residues. The germline CDR1 and CDR2 sequences are MGHRA and YSYEKL. Trimming cost V 4 bases and J 2 bases; bases outside gene matches: 17.

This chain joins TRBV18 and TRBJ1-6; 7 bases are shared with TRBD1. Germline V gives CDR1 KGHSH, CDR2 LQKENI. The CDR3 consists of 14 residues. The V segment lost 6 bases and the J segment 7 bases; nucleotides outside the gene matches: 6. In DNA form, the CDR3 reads TGTGCCAGCTCTCCAGGGGGGAGGAATTCACCCCTCCACTTT. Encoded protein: CASSPGGRNSPLHF. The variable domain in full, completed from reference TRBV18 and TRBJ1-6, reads NAGVMQNPRHLVRRRGQEARLRCSPMKGHSHVYWYRQLPEEGLKFMVYLQKENIIDESGMPKERFSAEFPKEGPSILRIQQVVRGDSAAYFCASSPGGRNSPLHFGNGTRLTVT.

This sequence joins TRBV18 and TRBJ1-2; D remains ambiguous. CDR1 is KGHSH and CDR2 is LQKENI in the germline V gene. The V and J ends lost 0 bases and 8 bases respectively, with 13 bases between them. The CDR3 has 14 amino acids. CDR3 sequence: CASSPPGSTGGYTF. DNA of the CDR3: TGTGCCAGCTCACCACCCGGATCAACGGGAGGCTACACCTTC.

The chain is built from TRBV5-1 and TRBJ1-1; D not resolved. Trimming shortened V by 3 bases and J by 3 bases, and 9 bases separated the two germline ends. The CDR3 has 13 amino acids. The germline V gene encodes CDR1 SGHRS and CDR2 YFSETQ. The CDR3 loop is CASSYHFDTEAFF. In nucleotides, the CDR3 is TGCGCCAGCAGCTATCATTTCGACACTGAAGCTTTCTTT. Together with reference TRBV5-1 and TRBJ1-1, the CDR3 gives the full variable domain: KAGVTQTPRYLIKTRGQQVTLSCSPISGHRSVSWYQQTPGQGLQFLFEYFSETQRNKGNFPGRFSGRQFSNSRSEMNVSTLELGDSALYLCASSYHFDTEAFFGQGTRLTVV.